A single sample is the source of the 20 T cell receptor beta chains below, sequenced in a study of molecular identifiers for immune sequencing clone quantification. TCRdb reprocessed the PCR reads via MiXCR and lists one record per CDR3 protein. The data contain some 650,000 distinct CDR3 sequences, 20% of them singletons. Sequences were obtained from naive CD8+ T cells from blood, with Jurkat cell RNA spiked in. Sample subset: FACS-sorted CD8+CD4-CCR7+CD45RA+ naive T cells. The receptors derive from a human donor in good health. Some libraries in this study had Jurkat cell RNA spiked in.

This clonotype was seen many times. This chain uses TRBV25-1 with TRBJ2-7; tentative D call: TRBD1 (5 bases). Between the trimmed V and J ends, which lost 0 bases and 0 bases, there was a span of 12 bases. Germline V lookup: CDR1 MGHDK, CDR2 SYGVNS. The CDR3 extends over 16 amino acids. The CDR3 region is CASSEYRQGSSYEQYF. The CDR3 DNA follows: TGTGCCAGCAGTGAATATAGGCAGGGTAGCTCCTACGAGCAGTACTTC.

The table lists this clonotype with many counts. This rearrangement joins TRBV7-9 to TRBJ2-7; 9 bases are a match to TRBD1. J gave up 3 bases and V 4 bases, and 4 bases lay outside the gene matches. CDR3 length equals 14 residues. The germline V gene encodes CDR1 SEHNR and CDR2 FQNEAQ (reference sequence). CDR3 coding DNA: TGTGCCAGCAGCTCAGCGACAGGGGGCTACGAGCAGTACTTC. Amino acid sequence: CASSSATGGYEQYF. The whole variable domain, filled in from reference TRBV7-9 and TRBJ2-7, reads DTGVSQNPRHKITKRGQNVTFRCDPISEHNRLYWYRQTLGQGPEFLTYFQNEAQLEKSRLLSDRFSAERPKGSFSTLEIQRTEQGDSAMYLCASSSATGGYEQYFGPGTRLTVT.

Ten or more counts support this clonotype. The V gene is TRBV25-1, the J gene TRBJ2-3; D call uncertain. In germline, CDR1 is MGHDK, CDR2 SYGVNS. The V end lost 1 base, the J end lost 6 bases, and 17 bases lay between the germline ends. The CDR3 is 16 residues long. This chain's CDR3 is CASSESEGHPWDTQYF. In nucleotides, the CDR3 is TGTGCCAGCAGTGAATCTGAAGGTCACCCTTGGGATACGCAGTATTTT.

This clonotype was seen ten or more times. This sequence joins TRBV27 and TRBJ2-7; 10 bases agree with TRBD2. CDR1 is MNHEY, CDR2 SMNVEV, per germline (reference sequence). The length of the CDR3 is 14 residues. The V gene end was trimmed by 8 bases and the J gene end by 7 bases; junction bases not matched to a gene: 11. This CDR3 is CASGPGLAFVEQYF. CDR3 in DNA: TGTGCCAGCGGACCGGGACTAGCGTTTGTTGAGCAGTACTTC.

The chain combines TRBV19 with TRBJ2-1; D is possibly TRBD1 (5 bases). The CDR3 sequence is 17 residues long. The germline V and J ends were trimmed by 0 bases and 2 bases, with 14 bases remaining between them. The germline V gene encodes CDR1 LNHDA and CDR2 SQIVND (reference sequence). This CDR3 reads CASSIDPQAPAYNEQFF. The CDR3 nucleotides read TGTGCCAGTAGTATAGACCCACAGGCCCCCGCCTACAATGAGCAGTTCTTC.

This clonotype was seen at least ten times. CDR3 residues: CASTGDGNTIYF. Here the CDR3 DNA reads TGTGCCAGCACCGGGGATGGAAACACCATATATTTT. The rearrangement joins TRBV28 to TRBJ1-3; D gene uncertain. V lost 7 bases and J lost 3, with 7 bases in between. This CDR3 spans 12 amino acids. The V gene's germline CDR1 is MDHEN and CDR2 SYDVKM.

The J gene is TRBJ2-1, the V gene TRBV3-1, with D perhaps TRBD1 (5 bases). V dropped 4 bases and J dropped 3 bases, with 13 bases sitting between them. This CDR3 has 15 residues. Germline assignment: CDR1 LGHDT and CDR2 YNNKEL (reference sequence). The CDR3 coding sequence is TGTGCCAGCAGCCCAGACAGCTCTTACTACAATGAGCAGTTCTTC. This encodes CASSPDSSYYNEQFF.

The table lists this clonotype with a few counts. The CDR3 is CASTSDRVAVNTEAFF. In DNA, the CDR3 is TGTGCCAGTACATCGGACAGGGTAGCGGTGAACACTGAAGCTTTCTTT. The genes are TRBV19 and TRBJ1-1, with 8 bases that match TRBD1. Germline CDR1 and CDR2: LNHDA and SQIVND (reference sequence). The CDR3 extends over 16 amino acids. V trimming: 7 bases; J trimming: 0 bases; junction bases outside the gene matches: 10.

The CDR3 loop reads CASSIGTGGPRTDTQYF. The CDR3 bases are TGTGCCAGTAGTATTGGGACAGGGGGCCCCCGCACAGATACGCAGTATTTT. The gene calls are TRBV19 and TRBJ2-3; TRBD1 matches at 12 bases. The V segment lost 3 bases and the J segment 1 base; nucleotides outside the gene matches: 5. CDR3 length equals 17 residues. Germline V gives CDR1 LNHDA, CDR2 SQIVND (reference sequence).

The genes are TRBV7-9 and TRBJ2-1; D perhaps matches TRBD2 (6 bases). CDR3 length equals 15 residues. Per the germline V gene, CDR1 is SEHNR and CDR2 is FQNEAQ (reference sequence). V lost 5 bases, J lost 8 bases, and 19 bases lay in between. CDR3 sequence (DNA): TGTGCCAGCAGCCCCAGTAGCGGTAGGGGCGATGAGCAGTTCTTC. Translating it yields CASSPSSGRGDEQFF.

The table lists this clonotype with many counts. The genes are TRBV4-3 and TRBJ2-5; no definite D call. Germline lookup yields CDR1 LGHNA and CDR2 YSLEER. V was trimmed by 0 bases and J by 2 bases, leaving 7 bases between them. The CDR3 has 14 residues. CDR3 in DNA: TGCGCCAGCAGCCAAGATCGAACTCAAGAGACCCAGTACTTC. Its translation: CASSQDRTQETQYF.

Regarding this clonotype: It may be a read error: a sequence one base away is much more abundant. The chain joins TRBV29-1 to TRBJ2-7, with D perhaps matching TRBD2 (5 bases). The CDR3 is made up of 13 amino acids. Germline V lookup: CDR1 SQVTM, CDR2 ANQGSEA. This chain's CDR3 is CSVRTGNSYEQNF. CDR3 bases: TGCAGCGTACGGACGGGGAATTCCTACGAGCAGAACTTC.

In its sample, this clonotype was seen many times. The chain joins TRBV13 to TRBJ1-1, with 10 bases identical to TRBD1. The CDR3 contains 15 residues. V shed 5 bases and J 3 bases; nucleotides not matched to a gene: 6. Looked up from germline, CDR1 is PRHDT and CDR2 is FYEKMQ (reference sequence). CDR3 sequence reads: CASSARGQGYTEAFF. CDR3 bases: TGTGCCAGCAGCGCCAGGGGACAGGGGTACACTGAAGCTTTCTTT.

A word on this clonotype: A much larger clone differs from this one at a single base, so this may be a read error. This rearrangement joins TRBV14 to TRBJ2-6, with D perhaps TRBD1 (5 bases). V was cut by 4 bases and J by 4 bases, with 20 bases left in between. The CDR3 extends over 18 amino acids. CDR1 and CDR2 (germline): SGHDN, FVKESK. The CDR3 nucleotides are TGTGCCAGCAGCCTATCACTCCCAGGGAAAACAGGGGCCAACGTCCTGACTTTC. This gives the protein CASSLSLPGKTGANVLTF.

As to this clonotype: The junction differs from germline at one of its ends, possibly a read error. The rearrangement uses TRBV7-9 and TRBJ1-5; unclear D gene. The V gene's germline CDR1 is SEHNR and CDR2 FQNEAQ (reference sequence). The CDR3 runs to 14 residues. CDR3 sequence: CACSLQGSNQPQHF. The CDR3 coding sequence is TGTGCCTGCAGCTTACAAGGGAGTAATCAGCCCCAGCATTTT.

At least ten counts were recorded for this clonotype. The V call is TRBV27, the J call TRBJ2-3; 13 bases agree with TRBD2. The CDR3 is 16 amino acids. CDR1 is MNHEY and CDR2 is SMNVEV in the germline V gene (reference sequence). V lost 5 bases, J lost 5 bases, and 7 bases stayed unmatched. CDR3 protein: CASSQLRTSGGDTQYF. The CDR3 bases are TGTGCCAGCAGTCAACTCCGGACTAGCGGGGGAGATACGCAGTATTTT.

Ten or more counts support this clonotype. The CDR3 DNA follows: TGTGCCAGCAGCTTACCCACAGGGGGCTGGGAAGCTTTCTTT. This codes for CASSLPTGGWEAFF. The V gene is TRBV13, the J gene TRBJ1-1; TRBD1 agrees at 9 bases. The germline CDR1 and CDR2 sequences are PRHDT and FYEKMQ (reference sequence). The CDR3 covers 14 residues. V trimming: 2 bases; J trimming: 8 bases; junction bases outside the gene matches: 6.

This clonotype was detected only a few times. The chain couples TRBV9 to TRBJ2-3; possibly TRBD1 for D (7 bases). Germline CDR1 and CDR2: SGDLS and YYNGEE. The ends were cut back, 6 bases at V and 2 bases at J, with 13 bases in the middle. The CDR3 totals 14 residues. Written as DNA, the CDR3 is TGTGCCAGCACCGCAGGGGGGTCCACAGATACGCAGTATTTT. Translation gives CASTAGGSTDTQYF.

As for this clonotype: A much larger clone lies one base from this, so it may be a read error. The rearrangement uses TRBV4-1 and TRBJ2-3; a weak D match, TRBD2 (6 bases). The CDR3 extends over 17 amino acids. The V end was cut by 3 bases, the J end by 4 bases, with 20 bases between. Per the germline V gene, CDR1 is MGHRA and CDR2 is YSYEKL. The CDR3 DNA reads TGCGCCAGCAGCCAGTCTGGAGGGGCGGGGATATCAGATACGCAGTATTTT. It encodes CASSQSGGAGISDTQYF.

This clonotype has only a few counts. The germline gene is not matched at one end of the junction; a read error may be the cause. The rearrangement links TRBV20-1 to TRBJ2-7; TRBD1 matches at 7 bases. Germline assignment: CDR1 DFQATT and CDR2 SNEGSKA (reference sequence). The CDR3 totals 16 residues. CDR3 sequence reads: CSGRRDRAAVGYEQYF. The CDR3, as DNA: TGCAGTGGTAGACGGGACAGAGCCGCCGTTGGCTACGAGCAGTACTTC.